This T cell receptor beta chain was obtained from a study of cytomegalovirus exposure and HLA in healthy donors. Study-level findings and limits: The authors later found TCR association rates varying by HLA locus, with DRB1 most and HLA-C fewest. The classifier reportedly diagnosed cytomegalovirus status with high sensitivity and specificity.

CDR1 is SGHRS, CDR2 YFSETQ, per germline. The CDR3 sequence is 14 residues long. V shed 2 bases and J shed 1 base, with 6 bases lying between them. The PCR ran on 60 Vbeta and 13 Jbeta primers. Clones were sequenced by immunoSEQ multiplex PCR, and TCRdb holds only the in-frame ones, with some missing. The sample totals 90,000 to 130,000 clones; its top ten clones hold approximately 6.8%. Comment on this clone: Its specificity is unknown.

This TCR was recovered from a man in his forties or fifties in good health and CMV-seropositive. The chain joins TRBV5-1 to TRBJ2-2, with D unresolved. The sample comprised PBMCs. CDR3 in DNA: TGCGCCAGCAGCTTTTGGCAGAACACCGGGGAGCTGTTTTTT. Protein product: CASSFWQNTGELFF.